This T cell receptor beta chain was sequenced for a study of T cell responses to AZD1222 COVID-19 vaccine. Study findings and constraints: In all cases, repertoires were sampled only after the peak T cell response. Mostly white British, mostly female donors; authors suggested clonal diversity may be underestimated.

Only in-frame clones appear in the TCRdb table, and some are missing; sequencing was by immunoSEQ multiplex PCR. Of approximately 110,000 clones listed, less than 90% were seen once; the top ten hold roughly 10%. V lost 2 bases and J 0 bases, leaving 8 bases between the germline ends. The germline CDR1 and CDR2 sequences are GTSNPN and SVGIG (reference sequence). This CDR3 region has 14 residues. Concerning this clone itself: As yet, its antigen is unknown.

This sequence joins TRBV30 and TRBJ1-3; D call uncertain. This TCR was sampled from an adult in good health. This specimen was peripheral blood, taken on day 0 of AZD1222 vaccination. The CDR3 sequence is CAWSPRNSGNTIYF. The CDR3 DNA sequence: TGTGCCTGGAGTCCCAGGAACTCTGGAAACACCATATATTTT.